This T cell receptor (beta chain) was profiled in a study of long-term antiretroviral therapy in people with HIV. About the study: Of all samples, the earliest predate the 2015 immediate-ART recommendation by about a decade.

Study-wide results and limits: Regardless of time point, clones expanded before ART dominated the repertoire. There were no data on ART adherence, viral resistance or therapy changes, a gap that limits inferences about post-ART repertoire changes.

Survey-level immunoSEQ v3.0 assays were run. Sequencing efforts were directed toward about 35,000-55,000 T-cell genomes per sample. The method was immunoSEQ multiplex PCR; TCRdb's version includes in-frame clones alone and lacks a portion of them. The table includes 25,000 to 35,000 clones, about 90% detected once. The length of the CDR3 is 15 residues. With 5 bases clipped from V and 0 bases from J, the junction kept 7 bases outside the gene matches. CDR1 is MNHEY, CDR2 SVGAGI, per germline. Concerning this clone itself: Its matching antigen is unknown.

The V call is TRBV6-5, the J call TRBJ2-7; 7 bases are shared with TRBD1. The TCR was taken from a middle-aged man with HIV. This specimen was unsorted PBMCs, taken 2 years after starting antiretroviral therapy. In DNA form, the CDR3 reads TGTGCCAGCAGTCCCGGGACAGTAAACTCCTACGAGCAGTACTTC. Its translation: CASSPGTVNSYEQYF.